Listed below are T cell receptor beta chains from one sample, sequenced in a study of T cells in Graves' hyperthyroidism and ophthalmopathy. In TCRdb, the multiplex PCR reads were re-called with MiXCR into one record per CDR3 protein. This table has roughly 560,000 distinct CDR3 sequences, roughly 14% appearing once. Sequenced material: blood. The receptors here all came from a woman in her thirties or forties with Graves' ophthalmopathy. Both conserved end residues are part of each CDR3. A D gene is named only where the DNA matches it firmly. Expanded clones are given a class, and other clones once, few, many or no size at all.

clone_size j_call d_call v_call cdr3_nt cdr3_aa
many TRBJ2-6 . TRBV6-2/TRBV6-3 TGTGCCGCAGGGCCTACTGGGGCCAACGTCCTGACTTTC CAAGPTGANVLTF
many TRBJ2-7 . TRBV11-2 TGTGCCAGCAGCCCCACGACCGCCGGGGACGAGCAGTACTTC CASSPTTAGDEQYF
. TRBJ2-5 TRBD1 TRBV2 TGTGCCAGCAGTGAAGCACCGGGACAGGGAAGGGCGACCCAGTACTTC CASSEAPGQGRATQYF
. TRBJ1-1 TRBD1 TRBV18 TGTGCCAGCTCACCACCCGGGACAGGGGCGTTGAGGACTGAAGCTTTCTTT CASSPPGTGALRTEAFF
many TRBJ2-5 . TRBV9 TGTGCCAGCAGCTTTGGGGGTACCGGGGAACCGGAGACCCAGTACTTC CASSFGGTGEPETQYF
many TRBJ2-7 TRBD2 TRBV7-9 TGTGCCGCCGAGGCGGGAGGGCCTGTTAAAAACGAGCAGTACTTC CAAEAGGPVKNEQYF
. TRBJ2-4 TRBD2 TRBV28 TGTGCCAGCAGTTTACTCTCCATGGGAGTAGCGGGGGACATTCAGTACTTC CASSLLSMGVAGDIQYF
. TRBJ1-1 . TRBV13 TGTGCCAGCAGCGGACGGATGGCCACTGAAGCTTTCTTT CASSGRMATEAFF
. TRBJ2-7 TRBD2 TRBV6-2/TRBV6-3 TGTGCCAGCCGCATGGCCAGCGGGGAATCCTACGAGCAGTACTTC CASRMASGESYEQYF
many TRBJ2-7 . TRBV28 TGTGCCAGCAGTTTCGGCAGTGTATTCTCCTACGAGCAGTACTTC CASSFGSVFSYEQYF
few TRBJ2-7 TRBD2 TRBV5-1 TGCGCCAGCAGCTTGGCCTTCGGCCAGCGGGAGGCAGAGCAGTACTTC CASSLAFGQREAEQYF
many TRBJ2-7 . TRBV6-2/TRBV6-3 TGTGCCAGCGTGTTGGGCGCCGAGCAGTACTTC CASVLGAEQYF
many TRBJ2-2 . TRBV12-3/TRBV12-4 TGTGCCAGCAGTTCCCGAGGGCCGTTTAACACCGGGGAGCTGTTTTTT CASSSRGPFNTGELFF
many TRBJ2-2 . TRBV20-1 TGCAGTGCTAGGTCCCCCGGGGAGCGGACCGGGGAGCTGTTTTTT CSARSPGERTGELFF
many TRBJ2-5 . TRBV15 TGTGCCACCAGCAAAGAGCGTGGGTGGGCAGAGACCCAGTACTTC CATSKERGWAETQYF
. TRBJ2-5 . TRBV20-1 TGCAGTACTAGAGGCCACAGGGACCGAGAGACCCAGTACTTC CSTRGHRDRETQYF
many TRBJ1-1 . TRBV29-1 TGCAGCGTTGATTCCATGAACACTGAAGCTTTCTTT CSVDSMNTEAFF
few TRBJ2-7 . TRBV7-9 TGTGCCAGCAGCACACCCCAGGGCGAGCAGTACTTC CASSTPQGEQYF
. TRBJ2-5 . TRBV4-1 TGCGTCAGCAGCCAACAGCGACCCGGTGGGGAGACCCAGTACTTC CVSSQQRPGGETQYF
many TRBJ2-7 . TRBV6-2/TRBV6-3 TGTGCCAGCAGTTACGGCAGCTTATACGAGCAGTACTTC CASSYGSLYEQYF
many TRBJ2-7 . TRBV6-2/TRBV6-3 TGTGCCAGCAGCCCAGACTACACCTACGAGCAGTACTTC CASSPDYTYEQYF
many TRBJ2-5 . TRBV6-2/TRBV6-3 TGTGCCAGCAGTCGACAGGATGTCCAAGAGACCCAGTACTTC CASSRQDVQETQYF